The 16 T cell receptor beta chains below all came from one sample that was sequenced in a study of cytomegalovirus exposure and HLA in healthy donors. Primers: 60 Vbeta forward and 13 Jbeta reverse. The assay was immunoSEQ multiplex PCR, and TCRdb's table has in-frame clones only and misses some. The sample has approximately 92,000 clones; 77% are singletons. Sequenced: PBMCs. The receptor source for this set is a man aged 50-60 years in good health and CMV-seropositive.

The rearrangement links TRBV9 to TRBJ2-1; TRBD2 aligns across 8 bases. The CDR3 spans 15 residues. From germline, CDR1 is SGDLS and CDR2 YYNGEE. V lost 6 bases, J lost 2 bases, and 7 bases stayed unmatched. CDR3 residues: CASTFSGGPYNEQFF. In nucleotides, the CDR3 is TGTGCCAGCACCTTCAGCGGGGGCCCCTACAATGAGCAGTTCTTC.

This clone was seen only a few times. V usage is TRBV4-3 and J usage is TRBJ1-1; D not resolved. V lost 4 bases to trimming and J lost 3 bases, with 15 bases between them. Looked up from germline, CDR1 is LGHNA and CDR2 is YSLEER. The CDR3 totals 15 residues. CDR3 DNA sequence: TGCGCCAGCAGCCCCGGGGTTTCGGGAGACACTGAAGCTTTCTTT. It translates to CASSPGVSGDTEAFF.

This clone was seen a single time. The chain employs TRBV5-1 and TRBJ2-3; TRBD1 agrees at 9 bases. Trimming took 0 bases from V and 3 from J; bases not matched to a gene: 8. The CDR3 contains 17 residues. Germline-derived CDR1 and CDR2 are SGHRS and YFSETQ. The CDR3, as DNA: TGCGCCAGCAGCTTGGGGGGGACAGGGACTCTAACAGATACGCAGTATTTT. Protein product: CASSLGGTGTLTDTQYF.

The chain joins TRBV7-6 to TRBJ1-1; 9 bases are a match to TRBD1. V lost 5 bases and J lost 0; bases outside the gene matches: 7. Germline CDR1 reads SGHVS; CDR2 reads FNYEAQ. The CDR3 is 16 residues long. CDR3 nucleotides: TGTGCCAGCAGCCAGCAAGGGACAGGGTTGAACACTGAAGCTTTCTTT. This translates into CASSQQGTGLNTEAFF.

The chain is built from TRBV9 and TRBJ2-1; 11 bases map to TRBD2. The CDR3 is 17 amino acids. Per germline, CDR1 SGDLS and CDR2 YYNGEE. V trimming: 4 bases; J trimming: 8 bases; junction bases outside the gene matches: 14. CDR3 protein: CASSPTVAGGQSDEQFF. In DNA form, the CDR3 reads TGTGCCAGCAGCCCAACAGTAGCGGGGGGGCAGTCCGATGAGCAGTTCTTC.

This sequence joins TRBV30 and TRBJ1-4; D not certain. This CDR3 has 13 residues. Trimming shortened V by 2 bases and J by 5 bases, and 9 bases separated the two germline ends. CDR1 and CDR2 (germline): GTSNPN, SVGIG (reference sequence). The CDR3 DNA reads TGTGCCTGGAGTAAGGCAGCGAATGAAAAACTGTTTTTT. It encodes CAWSKAANEKLFF.

This rearrangement joins TRBV14 to TRBJ1-2, with a tentative D call TRBD1 (6 bases). Germline-derived CDR1 and CDR2 are SGHDN and FVKESK. The CDR3 has 15 residues. The germline V and J ends were trimmed by 0 bases and 4 bases, with 12 bases remaining between them. CDR3 sequence: CASSQDVQGIYGYTF. The DNA for the CDR3 is TGTGCCAGCAGCCAAGATGTTCAGGGGATCTATGGCTACACCTTC.

V is TRBV29-1 and J is TRBJ1-1, with TRBD1 identical over 11 bases. Germline CDR1 and CDR2: SQVTM and ANQGSEA. V shed 7 bases and J 1 base; nucleotides not matched to a gene: 5. This CDR3 contains 14 residues. The CDR3 reads CSGRTGGWNTEAFF. CDR3 coding DNA: TGCAGCGGGAGGACAGGGGGCTGGAACACTGAAGCTTTCTTT.

This chain uses TRBV5-6 with TRBJ2-5, with 10 nucleotides matching TRBD1. The J call is doubtful: the DNA matches TRBJ2-7 better. Germline lookup yields CDR1 SGHDT and CDR2 YYEEEE. This CDR3 is built from 13 residues. The CDR3 DNA sequence: TGTGCCAGCCGGGACAGGGGAACCTACGAGCAGTACTTC. Its protein product is CASRDRGTYEQYF.

This clone was seen only once. The junction departs from the called germline gene at one end, perhaps through a read error. This chain uses TRBV11-3 with TRBJ2-1; TRBD2 aligns across 8 bases. Germline lookup yields CDR1 SGHNT and CDR2 YENEEA. The CDR3 runs 17 residues. The CDR3 bases are TGTGCCAGCAGCCTAGACCCTCCGGGACTAGGGTTCAATGAGCAGTTCTTC. This sequence encodes CASSLDPPGLGFNEQFF.

This rearrangement joins TRBV7-9 to TRBJ2-2; perhaps TRBD1 as D (5 bases). The CDR3 is 15 amino acids. Germline V lookup: CDR1 SEHNR, CDR2 FQNEAQ (reference sequence). Deletions cut 6 bases from V and 4 bases from J, with 15 bases between. CDR3 coding DNA: TGTGCCAGCAGTCTCTCTGCAGGGTCCACCGGGGAGCTGTTTTTT. Translated: CASSLSAGSTGELFF.

On this clone itself: At the DNA level, this CDR3 is encoded by other sequences in the same sample as well. V and J are TRBV5-1 and TRBJ1-1; tentative D call: TRBD1 (6 bases). Germline V gene lookup returns CDR1 SGHRS and CDR2 YFSETQ. The germline V and J ends were trimmed by 0 bases and 6 bases, with 18 bases remaining between them. This CDR3 is built from 16 residues. This CDR3 reads CASSLEGHRVGAEAFF. The CDR3 DNA reads as TGCGCCAGCAGCTTGGAGGGTCACAGGGTGGGCGCTGAAGCTTTCTTT.

The V and J genes are TRBV9 and TRBJ1-3; D is perhaps TRBD1 (5 bases). Trimming removed 6 bases from V and 2 bases from J, with 12 bases in between. The CDR3 extends over 14 amino acids. Germline-derived CDR1 and CDR2 are SGDLS and YYNGEE. The CDR3 protein is CASNLGGTGNTIYF. Written as DNA, the CDR3 is TGTGCCAGCAATTTGGGGGGAACTGGAAACACCATATATTTT.

The chain uses TRBV7-9 and TRBJ2-2; D is ambiguous. V shed 1 base and J shed 6 bases, with 9 bases lying between them. Germline V CDR1 and CDR2: SEHNR, FQNEAQ (reference sequence). This CDR3 is built from 14 residues. The CDR3 spells CASSLVSPAGELFF. In DNA form, the CDR3 reads TGTGCCAGCAGCTTAGTTAGTCCGGCCGGGGAGCTGTTTTTT.

This clone was recorded a few times. The chain employs TRBV4-3 and TRBJ2-3, with 8 positions matching TRBD2. The CDR3 contains 18 residues. CDR1 and CDR2 (germline): LGHNA, YSLEER. The ends lost 0 bases at V and 6 bases at J; junction bases unmatched: 14. In nucleotides, the CDR3 is TGCGCCAGCAGCCAAGAGTCTCTGCTAGCTTCGGGAGGGGATACGCAGTATTTT. Translation: CASSQESLLASGGDTQYF.

V gene TRBV19 combines with J gene TRBJ2-1; TRBD1 agrees at 8 bases. The CDR3 contains 16 residues. V was pared by 4 bases and J by 4 bases, with 9 bases of the junction left unmatched. Germline V gene lookup returns CDR1 LNHDA and CDR2 SQIVND (reference sequence). In DNA form, the CDR3 reads TGTGCCAGTAGTAAAGGACAGGGTGGGGGTTACAATGAGCAGTTCTTC. This sequence encodes CASSKGQGGGYNEQFF.